The source of this TCR beta chain is a study of T-cell memory formation after mild COVID-19. TCRdb re-called the 5' RACE reads with MiXCR, one entry per CDR3 protein. The table includes approximately 340,000 distinct CDR3 sequences, about 16% detected once. V dropped 1 base and J dropped 3 bases, with 9 bases sitting between them. This CDR3 has 14 residues. This clonotype occurred a few times. Specimen: PBMCs or a T cell subset sorted from them (not recorded which). The receptor comes from a man younger than 35 who had mild COVID-19 (a few samples of this study predate the infection). Cell type and time point are not known. The V gene is TRBV12-3 or TRBV12-4, the J gene TRBJ1-2; D unresolved. As DNA, the CDR3 is TGTGCCAGCAGTTTAGGAGACGGAGACTATGGCTACACCTTC. This sequence encodes CASSLGDGDYGYTF.